A selection of T cell receptor beta chains follows, all from one sample in a study of blood T cell repertoires in COVID-19. TCRdb's table, derived via immunoSEQ multiplex PCR, lists solely in-frame clones and lacks some. This table has about 130,000 clones, 55% to 75% appearing once. The sample was peripheral blood. The receptors were gathered from a woman in her 70s with acute or convalescent COVID-19. Each CDR3 is given with its conserved first and last residue. Each record gives: V gene, CDR3 protein.

v_call: TRBV6-5; cdr3_aa: CASSLTGMNTEAFF
v_call: TRBV6-5; cdr3_aa: CASNPGQAYNEQFF
v_call: TRBV29-1; cdr3_aa: CSVEDQGSTDTQYF
v_call: TRBV5-4; cdr3_aa: CASSIGQGMRNTIYF
v_call: TRBV7-2; cdr3_aa: CASSLVSGNPYEQFF
v_call: TRBV4-3; cdr3_aa: CASSQWAGTEAFF
v_call: TRBV30; cdr3_aa: CAWSARGIYEQYF
v_call: TRBV15; cdr3_aa: CATSTAGGGEAFF
v_call: TRBV7-8; cdr3_aa: CASSPLAGPQGAEFF
v_call: TRBV4-2; cdr3_aa: CASSQGTSGRGGTDTQYF
v_call: TRBV5-1; cdr3_aa: CASSLFGGNTQYF
v_call: TRBV7-2; cdr3_aa: CASSLSRAGGRREQYF
v_call: TRBV6-5; cdr3_aa: CASNQGSNQPQHF
v_call: TRBV5-8; cdr3_aa: CASSHLGLAEKSSYEQYF
v_call: TRBV7-2; cdr3_aa: CASSFLGQGFDEQYF
v_call: TRBV19; cdr3_aa: CASSFGQGDGTDTQYF
v_call: TRBV2; cdr3_aa: CASTGGLTNTGELFF
v_call: TRBV5-4; cdr3_aa: CASSLGTSGTYEDEQYF
v_call: TRBV20-1; cdr3_aa: CSARGNTGYTF
v_call: TRBV30; cdr3_aa: CAWDRGVSTEAFF
v_call: TRBV27; cdr3_aa: CASSLSRPEGARYGYTF
v_call: TRBV20-1; cdr3_aa: CSARTGDTQYF
v_call: TRBV5-1; cdr3_aa: CASSLSPTRGPEQYF
v_call: TRBV9; cdr3_aa: CASSQRGRETQYF
v_call: TRBV30; cdr3_aa: CAWSRQGANEKLFF
v_call: TRBV7-9; cdr3_aa: CASSSYTSAPNNEQFF